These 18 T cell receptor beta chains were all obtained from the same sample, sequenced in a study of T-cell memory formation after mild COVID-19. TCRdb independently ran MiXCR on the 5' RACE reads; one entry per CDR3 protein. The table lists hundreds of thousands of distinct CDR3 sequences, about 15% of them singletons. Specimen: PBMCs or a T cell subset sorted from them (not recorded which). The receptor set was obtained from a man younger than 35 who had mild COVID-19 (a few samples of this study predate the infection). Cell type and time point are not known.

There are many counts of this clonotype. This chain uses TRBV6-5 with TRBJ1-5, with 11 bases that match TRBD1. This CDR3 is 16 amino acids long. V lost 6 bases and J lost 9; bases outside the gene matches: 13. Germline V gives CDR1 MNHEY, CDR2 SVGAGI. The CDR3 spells CASRPGTGGSRVPQHF. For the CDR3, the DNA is TGTGCCAGCAGGCCGGGGACAGGGGGGTCGAGGGTGCCCCAGCATTTT.

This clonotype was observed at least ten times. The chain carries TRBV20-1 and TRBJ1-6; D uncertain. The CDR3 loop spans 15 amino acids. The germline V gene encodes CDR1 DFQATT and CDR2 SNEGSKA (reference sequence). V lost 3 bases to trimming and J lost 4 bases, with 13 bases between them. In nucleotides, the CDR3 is TGCAGTGCTAGCCCGGACGGCCGATATAATTCACCCCTCCACTTT. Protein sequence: CSASPDGRYNSPLHF.

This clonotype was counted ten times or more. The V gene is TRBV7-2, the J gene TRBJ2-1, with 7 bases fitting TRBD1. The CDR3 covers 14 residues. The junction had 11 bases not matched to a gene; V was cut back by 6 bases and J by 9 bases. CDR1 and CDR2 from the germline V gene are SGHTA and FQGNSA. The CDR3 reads CASSRGPPRGEQFF. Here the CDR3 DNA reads TGTGCCAGCAGTAGGGGGCCCCCCAGGGGTGAGCAGTTCTTC.

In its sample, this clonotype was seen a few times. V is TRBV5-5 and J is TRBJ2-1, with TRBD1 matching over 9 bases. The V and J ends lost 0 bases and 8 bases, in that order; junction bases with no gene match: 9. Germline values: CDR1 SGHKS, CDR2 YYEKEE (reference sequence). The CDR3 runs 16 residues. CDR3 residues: CASSLGAGQGYYEQFF. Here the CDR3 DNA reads TGTGCCAGCAGCTTGGGGGCCGGACAGGGGTACTATGAGCAGTTCTTC.

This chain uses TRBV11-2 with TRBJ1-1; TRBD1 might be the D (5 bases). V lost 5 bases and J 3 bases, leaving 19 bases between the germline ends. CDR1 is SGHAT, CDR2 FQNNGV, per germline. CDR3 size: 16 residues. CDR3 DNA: TGTGCCAGCAGCCTCGGGGCAGGGCGAGAGTACACTGAAGCTTTCTTT. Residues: CASSLGAGREYTEAFF.

CDR3 sequence (DNA): TGCGCCAGCAGCCAACCGGGGAACACTGAAGCTTTCTTT. Translation: CASSQPGNTEAFF. This chain links TRBV4-1 with TRBJ1-1; D remains unclear. This CDR3 region has 13 residues. Trimming took 2 bases from V and 1 from J, leaving 5 bases between them. Per germline, CDR1 MGHRA and CDR2 YSYEKL.

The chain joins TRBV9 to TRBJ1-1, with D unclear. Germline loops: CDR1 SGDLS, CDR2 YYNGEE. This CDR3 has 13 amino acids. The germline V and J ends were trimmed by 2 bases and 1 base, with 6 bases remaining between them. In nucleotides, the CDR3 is TGTGCCAGCAGCGTTAAGGGGAACACTGAAGCTTTCTTT. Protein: CASSVKGNTEAFF.

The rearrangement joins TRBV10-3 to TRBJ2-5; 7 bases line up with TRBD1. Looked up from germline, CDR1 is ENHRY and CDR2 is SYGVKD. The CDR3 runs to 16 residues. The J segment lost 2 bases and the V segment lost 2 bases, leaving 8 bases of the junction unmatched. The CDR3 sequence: CAISETTGSLQETQYF. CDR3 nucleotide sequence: TGTGCCATCAGTGAGACGACAGGGTCACTTCAAGAGACCCAGTACTTC.

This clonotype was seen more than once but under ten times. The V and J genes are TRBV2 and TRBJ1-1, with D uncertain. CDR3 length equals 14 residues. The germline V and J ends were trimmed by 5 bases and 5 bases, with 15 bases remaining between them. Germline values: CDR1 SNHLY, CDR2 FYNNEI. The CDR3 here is CASSTTPGETEAFF. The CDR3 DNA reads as TGTGCCAGCAGTACCACCCCCGGGGAGACTGAAGCTTTCTTT.

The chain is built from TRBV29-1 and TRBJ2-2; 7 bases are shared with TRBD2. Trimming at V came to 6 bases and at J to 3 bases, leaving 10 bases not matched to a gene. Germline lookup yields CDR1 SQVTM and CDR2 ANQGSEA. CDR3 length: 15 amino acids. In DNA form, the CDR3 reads TGCAGCGTAGCCCGGGGGGTGTGGGACACCGGGGAGCTGTTTTTT. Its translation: CSVARGVWDTGELFF.

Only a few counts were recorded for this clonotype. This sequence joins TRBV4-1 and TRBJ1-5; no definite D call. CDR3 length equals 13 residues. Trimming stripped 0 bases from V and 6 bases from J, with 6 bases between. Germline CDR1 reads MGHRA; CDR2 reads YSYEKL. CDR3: CASSQERVQPQHF. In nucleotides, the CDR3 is TGCGCCAGCAGCCAAGAACGGGTTCAGCCCCAGCATTTT.

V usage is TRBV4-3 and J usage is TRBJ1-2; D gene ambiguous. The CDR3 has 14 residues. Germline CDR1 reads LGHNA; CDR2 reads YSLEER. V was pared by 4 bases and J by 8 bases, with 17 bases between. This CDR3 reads CASSPRRSPEGYTF. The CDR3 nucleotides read TGCGCCAGCAGCCCTAGAAGGTCACCGGAAGGCTACACCTTC.

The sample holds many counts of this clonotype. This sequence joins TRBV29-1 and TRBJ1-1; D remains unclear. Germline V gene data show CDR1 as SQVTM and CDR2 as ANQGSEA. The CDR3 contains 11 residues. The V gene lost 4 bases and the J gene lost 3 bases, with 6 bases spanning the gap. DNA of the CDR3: TGCAGCGTTGTACGGGACACTGAAGCTTTCTTT. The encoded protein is CSVVRDTEAFF.

The CDR3 loop is CATSTRGPGTEAFF. The CDR3 DNA reads as TGTGCCACCAGCACCAGGGGGCCGGGCACTGAAGCTTTCTTT. The V gene is TRBV15, the J gene TRBJ1-1; 8 bases are shared with TRBD1. Germline values: CDR1 LNHNV, CDR2 YYDKDF (reference sequence). Unmatched junction bases numbered 5, after V lost 4 bases and J lost 4 bases. The CDR3 totals 14 residues.

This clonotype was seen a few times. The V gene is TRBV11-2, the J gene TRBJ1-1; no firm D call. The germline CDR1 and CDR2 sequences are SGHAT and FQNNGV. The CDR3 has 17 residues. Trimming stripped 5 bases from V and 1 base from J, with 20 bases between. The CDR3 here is CASSHLFGRMKNTEAFF. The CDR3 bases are TGTGCCAGCAGCCACTTGTTCGGCAGAATGAAGAACACTGAAGCTTTCTTT.

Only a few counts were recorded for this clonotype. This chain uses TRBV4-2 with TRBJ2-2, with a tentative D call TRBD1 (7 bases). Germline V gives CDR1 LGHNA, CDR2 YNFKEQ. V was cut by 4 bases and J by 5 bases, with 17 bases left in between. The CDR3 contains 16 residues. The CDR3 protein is CASSRSAGGGTGELFF. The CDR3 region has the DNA TGTGCCAGCAGCCGGTCGGCAGGGGGAGGTACCGGGGAGCTGTTTTTT.

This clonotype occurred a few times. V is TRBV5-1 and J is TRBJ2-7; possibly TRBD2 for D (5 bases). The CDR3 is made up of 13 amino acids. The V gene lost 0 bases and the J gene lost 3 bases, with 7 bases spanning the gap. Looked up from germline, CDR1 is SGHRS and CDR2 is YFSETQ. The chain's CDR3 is CASSLGEGYEQYF. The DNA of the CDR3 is TGCGCCAGCAGCTTGGGTGAGGGCTACGAGCAGTACTTC.

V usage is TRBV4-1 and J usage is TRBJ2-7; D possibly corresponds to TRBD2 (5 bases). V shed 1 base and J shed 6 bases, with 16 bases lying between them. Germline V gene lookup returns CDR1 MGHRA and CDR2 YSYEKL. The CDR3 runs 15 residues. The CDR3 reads CASSQAPSLFPEQYF. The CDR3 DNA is TGCGCCAGCAGCCAAGCCCCTAGCCTATTTCCCGAGCAGTACTTC.